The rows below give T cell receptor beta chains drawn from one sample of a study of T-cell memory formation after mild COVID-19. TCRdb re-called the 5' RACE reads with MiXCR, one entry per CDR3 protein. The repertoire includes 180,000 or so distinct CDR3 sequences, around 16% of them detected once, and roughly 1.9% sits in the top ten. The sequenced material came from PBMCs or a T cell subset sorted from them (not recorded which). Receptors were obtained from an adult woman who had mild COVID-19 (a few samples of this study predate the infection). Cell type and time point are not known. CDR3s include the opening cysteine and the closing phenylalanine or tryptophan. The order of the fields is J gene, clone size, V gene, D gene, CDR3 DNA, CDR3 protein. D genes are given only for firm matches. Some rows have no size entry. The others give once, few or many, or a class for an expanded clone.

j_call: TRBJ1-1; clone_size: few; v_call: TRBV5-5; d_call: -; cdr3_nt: TGTGCCAGCAGCTCCCTTCCAACTCCCGTGACAGCTCTCGGCACTGAAGCTTTCTTT; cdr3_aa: CASSSLPTPVTALGTEAFF
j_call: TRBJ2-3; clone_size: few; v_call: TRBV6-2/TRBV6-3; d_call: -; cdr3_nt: TGTGCCAGCAGTTACATCTCTGCAGATACGCAGTATTTT; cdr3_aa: CASSYISADTQYF
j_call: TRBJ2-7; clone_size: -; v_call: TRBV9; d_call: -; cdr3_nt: TGTGCCAGCAGTGGAAGGGGGTCCTACGAGCAGTACTTC; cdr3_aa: CASSGRGSYEQYF
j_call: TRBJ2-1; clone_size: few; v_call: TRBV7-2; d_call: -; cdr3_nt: TGTGCCAGCAGCTCAGCGGCCTCCGAAGGCTACAATGAGCAGTTCTTC; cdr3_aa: CASSSAASEGYNEQFF
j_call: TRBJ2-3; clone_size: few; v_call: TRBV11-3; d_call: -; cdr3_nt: TGTGCCAGCAGCCCTGGGATATCCGCGGATACGCAGTATTTT; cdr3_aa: CASSPGISADTQYF
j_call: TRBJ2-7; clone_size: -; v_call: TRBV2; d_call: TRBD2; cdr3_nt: TGTGCCAGCAGGGGACTATCACGGGGCGAGCAGTACTTC; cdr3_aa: CASRGLSRGEQYF
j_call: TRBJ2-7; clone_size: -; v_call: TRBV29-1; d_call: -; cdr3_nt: TGCAGCGTTCACGGGGACGGCTCCTACGAGCAGTACTTC; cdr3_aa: CSVHGDGSYEQYF
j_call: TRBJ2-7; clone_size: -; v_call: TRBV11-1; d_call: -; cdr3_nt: TGTGCCAGCAGTCATTCGGGGCTAGTGACAAACGAGCAGTACTTC; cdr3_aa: CASSHSGLVTNEQYF
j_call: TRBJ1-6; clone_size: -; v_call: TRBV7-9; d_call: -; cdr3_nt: TGTGCCAGCAGCTGGGACGGGAATTCACCCCTCCACTTT; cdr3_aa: CASSWDGNSPLHF
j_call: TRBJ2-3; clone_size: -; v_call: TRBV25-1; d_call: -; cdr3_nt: TGTGCCAGCAGTGAATTTCGGCAGACCTTCAGGGATACGCAGTATTTT; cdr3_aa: CASSEFRQTFRDTQYF
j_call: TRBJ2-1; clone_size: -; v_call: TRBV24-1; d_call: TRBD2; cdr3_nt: TGTGCCACCTCGCGAGCGGGAGCGAATGAGCAGTTCTTC; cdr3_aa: CATSRAGANEQFF
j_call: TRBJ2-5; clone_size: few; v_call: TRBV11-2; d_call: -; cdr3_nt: TGTGCCAGCAGCTTATCATTGCGGGAGACCCAGTACTTC; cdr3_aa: CASSLSLRETQYF
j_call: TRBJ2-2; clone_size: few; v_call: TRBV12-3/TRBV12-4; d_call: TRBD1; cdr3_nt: TGTGCCAGCAGGAGGGGGCTTAGCACCGGGGAGCTGTTTTTT; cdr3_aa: CASRRGLSTGELFF
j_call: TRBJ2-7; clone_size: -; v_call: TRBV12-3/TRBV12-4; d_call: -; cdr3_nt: TGTGCCAGCAGTTTACCAGGCCGCGAGCAGTACTTC; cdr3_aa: CASSLPGREQYF
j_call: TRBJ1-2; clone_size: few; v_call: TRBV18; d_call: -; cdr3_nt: TGTGCCAGCTCACCAGGAAAGGCCGCTTCTAACTATGGCTACACCTTC; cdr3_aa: CASSPGKAASNYGYTF
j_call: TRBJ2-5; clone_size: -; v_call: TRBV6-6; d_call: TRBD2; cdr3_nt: TGTGCCAGCAACCAAAGAGGGACTAGCGTTCAAGAGACCCAGTACTTC; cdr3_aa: CASNQRGTSVQETQYF
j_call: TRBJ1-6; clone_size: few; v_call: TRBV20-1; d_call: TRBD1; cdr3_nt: TGCAGTGCTAAGGACAGGGTCGCCTATAATTCACCCCTCCACTTT; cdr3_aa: CSAKDRVAYNSPLHF
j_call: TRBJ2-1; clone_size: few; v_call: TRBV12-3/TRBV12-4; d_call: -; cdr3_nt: TGTGCCAGCAGGGGCGGGGACCACAATGAGCAGTTCTTC; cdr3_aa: CASRGGDHNEQFF
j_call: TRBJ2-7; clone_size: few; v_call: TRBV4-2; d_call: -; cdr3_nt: TGTGCCAGCAGCCATGACAGCGCTTACCAAAGATCCTACGAGCAGTACTTC; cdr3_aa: CASSHDSAYQRSYEQYF
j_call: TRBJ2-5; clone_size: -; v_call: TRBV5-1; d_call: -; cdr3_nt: TGCGCCAGCAGATCTTATTCAATTCAAGAGACCCAGTACTTC; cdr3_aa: CASRSYSIQETQYF
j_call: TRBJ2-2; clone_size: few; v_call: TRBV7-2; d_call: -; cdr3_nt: TGTGCCAGCAGCTCCGCGAGACAGAACACCGGGGAGCTGTTTTTT; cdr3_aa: CASSSARQNTGELFF
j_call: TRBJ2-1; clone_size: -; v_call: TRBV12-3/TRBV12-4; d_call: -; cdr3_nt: TGTGCCAGCAGTCGTCAACCGGGACCCCTATCTCTGATGGACTTC; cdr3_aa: CASSRQPGPLSLMDF
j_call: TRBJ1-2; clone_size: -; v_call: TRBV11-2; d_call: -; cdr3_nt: TGTGCCAGCAGCTTAGATAGAGCGGTAAACTATGGCTACACCTTC; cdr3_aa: CASSLDRAVNYGYTF
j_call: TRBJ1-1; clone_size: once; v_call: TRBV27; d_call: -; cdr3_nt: TGTGCCAGCAGGGGAATTTCTTACACTGAAGCTTTCTTT; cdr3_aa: CASRGISYTEAFF
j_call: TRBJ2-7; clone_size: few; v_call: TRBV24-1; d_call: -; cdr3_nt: TGTGCCACCAGTGTCGGGGGGACAGGAACCTACGAGCAGTACTTC; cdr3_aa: CATSVGGTGTYEQYF
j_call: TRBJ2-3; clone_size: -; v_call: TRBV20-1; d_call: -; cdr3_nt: TGCAGTGCTGGGCGTGTGCGGGGCACAGATACGCAGTATTTT; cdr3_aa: CSAGRVRGTDTQYF
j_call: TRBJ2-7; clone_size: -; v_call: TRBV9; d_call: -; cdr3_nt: TGTGCCAGCAGCGTAACGGCCGGCCCAGCGCAGGGCCCCTACGAGCAGTACTTC; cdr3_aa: CASSVTAGPAQGPYEQYF
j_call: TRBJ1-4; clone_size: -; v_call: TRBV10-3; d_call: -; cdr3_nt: TGTGCCATCACAAGAGGGTTGGGCGAAAAACTGTTTTTT; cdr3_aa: CAITRGLGEKLFF
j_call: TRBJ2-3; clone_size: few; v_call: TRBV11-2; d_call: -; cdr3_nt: TGTGCCAGCATACAGCGGGGCCAGGGGGGTACGCAGTATTTT; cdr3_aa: CASIQRGQGGTQYF
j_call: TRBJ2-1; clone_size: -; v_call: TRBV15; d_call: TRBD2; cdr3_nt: TGTGCCACCAGCAAAAATGTAGTAGCGGGGATAACGGAGCAGTTCTTC; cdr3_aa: CATSKNVVAGITEQFF
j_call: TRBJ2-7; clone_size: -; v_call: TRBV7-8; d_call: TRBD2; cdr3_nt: TGTGCCAGCAGCTTGCAGCTAGCGGGGTACGAGCAGTACTTC; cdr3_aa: CASSLQLAGYEQYF
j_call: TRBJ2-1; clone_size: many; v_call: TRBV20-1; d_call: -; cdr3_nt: TGCAGTGCTAGAGATTCTCGACTAGTCTATCAGTTCTTC; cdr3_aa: CSARDSRLVYQFF
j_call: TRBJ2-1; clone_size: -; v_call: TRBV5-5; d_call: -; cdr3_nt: TGTGCCAGAAGCCGGCACGACGGAGGGGAGCAGTTCTTC; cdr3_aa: CARSRHDGGEQFF
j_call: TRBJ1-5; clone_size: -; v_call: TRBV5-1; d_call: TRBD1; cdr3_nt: TGCGCCAGCTGGCGCAGATCAGGGGGCATCACGTATCAGCCCCAGCATTTT; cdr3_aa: CASWRRSGGITYQPQHF
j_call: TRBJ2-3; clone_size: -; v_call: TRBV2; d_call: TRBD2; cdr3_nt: TGTGCCAGCAGACGGACTAGCGGGGCGACGACAGATACGCAGTATTTT; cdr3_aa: CASRRTSGATTDTQYF
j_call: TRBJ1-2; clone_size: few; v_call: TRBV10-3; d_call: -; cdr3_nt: TGTGCCATCAGTGAGCTACAGGGCCGGGAGAATGGCTACACCTTC; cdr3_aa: CAISELQGRENGYTF
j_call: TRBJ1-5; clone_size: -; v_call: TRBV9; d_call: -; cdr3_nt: TGTGCCAGCAGCGTGGGGGGGTCCCCTACGGACCAGCATTTT; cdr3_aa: CASSVGGSPTDQHF